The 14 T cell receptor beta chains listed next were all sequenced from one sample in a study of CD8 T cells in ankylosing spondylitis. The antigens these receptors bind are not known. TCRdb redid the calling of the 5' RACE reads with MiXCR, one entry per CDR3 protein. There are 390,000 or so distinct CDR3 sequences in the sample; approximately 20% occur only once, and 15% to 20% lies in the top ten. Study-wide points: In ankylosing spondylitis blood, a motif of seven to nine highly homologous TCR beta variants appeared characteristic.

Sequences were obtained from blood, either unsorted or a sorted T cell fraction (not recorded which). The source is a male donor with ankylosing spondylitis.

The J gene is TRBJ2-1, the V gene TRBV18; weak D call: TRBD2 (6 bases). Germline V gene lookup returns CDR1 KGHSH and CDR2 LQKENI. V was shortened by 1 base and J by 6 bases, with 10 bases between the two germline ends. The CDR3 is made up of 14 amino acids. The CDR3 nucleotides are TGTGCCAGCTCACCACAGGGGAGGCTCAATGAGCAGTTCTTC. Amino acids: CASSPQGRLNEQFF.

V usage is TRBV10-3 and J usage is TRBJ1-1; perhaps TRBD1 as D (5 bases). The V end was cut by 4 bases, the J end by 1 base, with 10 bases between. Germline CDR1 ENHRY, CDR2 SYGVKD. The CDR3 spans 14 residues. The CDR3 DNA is TGTGCCATCAGTGTGCGGGGACCGAACACTGAAGCTTTCTTT. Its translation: CAISVRGPNTEAFF.

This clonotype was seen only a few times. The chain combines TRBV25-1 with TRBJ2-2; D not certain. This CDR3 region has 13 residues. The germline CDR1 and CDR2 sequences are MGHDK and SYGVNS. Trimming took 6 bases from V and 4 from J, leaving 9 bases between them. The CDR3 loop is CASRSESTGELFF. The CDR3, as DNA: TGTGCCAGCAGGTCGGAGAGCACCGGGGAGCTGTTTTTT.

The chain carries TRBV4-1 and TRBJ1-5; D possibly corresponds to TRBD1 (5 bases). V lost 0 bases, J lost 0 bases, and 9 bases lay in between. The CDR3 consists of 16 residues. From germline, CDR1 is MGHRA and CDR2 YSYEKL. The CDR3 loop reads CASSQDGGTSNQPQHF. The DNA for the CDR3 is TGCGCCAGCAGCCAAGATGGGGGGACTAGCAATCAGCCCCAGCATTTT.

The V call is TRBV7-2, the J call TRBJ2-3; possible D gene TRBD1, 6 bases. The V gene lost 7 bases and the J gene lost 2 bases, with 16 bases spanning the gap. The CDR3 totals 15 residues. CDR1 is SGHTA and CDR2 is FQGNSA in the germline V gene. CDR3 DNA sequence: TGTGCCAGCACCCCACAGGGTCTTGACACAGATACGCAGTATTTT. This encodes CASTPQGLDTDTQYF.

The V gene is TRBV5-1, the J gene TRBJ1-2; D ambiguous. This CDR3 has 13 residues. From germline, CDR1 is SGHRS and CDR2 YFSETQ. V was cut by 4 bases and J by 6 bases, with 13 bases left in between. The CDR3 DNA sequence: TGCGCCAGCAGCACCGACGGCCTCCATGGCTACACCTTC. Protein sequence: CASSTDGLHGYTF.

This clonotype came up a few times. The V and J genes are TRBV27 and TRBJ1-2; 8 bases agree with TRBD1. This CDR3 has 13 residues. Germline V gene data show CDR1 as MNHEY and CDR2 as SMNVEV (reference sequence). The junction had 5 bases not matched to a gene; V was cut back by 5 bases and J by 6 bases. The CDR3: CASSRTGLNGYTF. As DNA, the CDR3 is TGTGCCAGCAGTAGGACAGGGTTGAATGGCTACACCTTC.

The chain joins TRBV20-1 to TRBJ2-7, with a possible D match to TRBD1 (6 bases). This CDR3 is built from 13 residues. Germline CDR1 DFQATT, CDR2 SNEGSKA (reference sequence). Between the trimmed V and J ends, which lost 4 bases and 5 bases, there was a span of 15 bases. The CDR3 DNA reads TGCAGTGCTACTCCCGGGACAATGGACGAGCAGTACTTC. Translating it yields CSATPGTMDEQYF.

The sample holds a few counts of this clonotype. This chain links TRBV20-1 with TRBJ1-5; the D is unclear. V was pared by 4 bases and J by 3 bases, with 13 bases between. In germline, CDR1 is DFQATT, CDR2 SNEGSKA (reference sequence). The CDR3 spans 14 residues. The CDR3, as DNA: TGCAGTGCTACCGGGCCCCTGACCAATCAGCCCCAGCATTTT. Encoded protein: CSATGPLTNQPQHF.

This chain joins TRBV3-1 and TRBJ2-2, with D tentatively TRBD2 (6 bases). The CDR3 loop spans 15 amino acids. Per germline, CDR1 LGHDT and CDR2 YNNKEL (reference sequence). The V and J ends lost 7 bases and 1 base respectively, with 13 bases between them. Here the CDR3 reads CASTPGLLNTGELFF. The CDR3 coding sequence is TGTGCCAGCACCCCGGGACTTTTGAACACCGGGGAGCTGTTTTTT.

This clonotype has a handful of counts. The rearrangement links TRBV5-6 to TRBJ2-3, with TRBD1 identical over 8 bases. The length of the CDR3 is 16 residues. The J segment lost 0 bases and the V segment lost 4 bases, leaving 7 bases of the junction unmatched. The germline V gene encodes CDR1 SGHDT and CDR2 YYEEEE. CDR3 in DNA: TGTGCCAGCAGCGTCTCGGGACAGGAAAGCACAGATACGCAGTATTTT. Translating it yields CASSVSGQESTDTQYF.

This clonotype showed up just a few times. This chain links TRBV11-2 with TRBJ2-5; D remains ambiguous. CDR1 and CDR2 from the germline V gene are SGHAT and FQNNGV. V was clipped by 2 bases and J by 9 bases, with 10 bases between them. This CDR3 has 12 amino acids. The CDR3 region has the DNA TGTGCCAGCAGCTTAACCACCCCGTCCCAGTACTTC. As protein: CASSLTTPSQYF. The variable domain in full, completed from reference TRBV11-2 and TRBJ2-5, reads EAGVAQSPRYKIIEKRQSVAFWCNPISGHATLYWYQQILGQGPKLLIQFQNNGVVDDSQLPKDRFSAERLKGVDSTLKIQPAKLEDSAVYLCASSLTTPSQYFGPGTRLLVL.

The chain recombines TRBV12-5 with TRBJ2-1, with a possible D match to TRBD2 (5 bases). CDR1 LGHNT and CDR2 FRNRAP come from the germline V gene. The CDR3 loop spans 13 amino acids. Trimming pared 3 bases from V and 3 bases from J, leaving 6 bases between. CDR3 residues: CASGFSGYNEQFF. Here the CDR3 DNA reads TGTGCTAGTGGTTTCAGCGGCTACAATGAGCAGTTCTTC.

CDR3 nucleotide sequence: TGCGCCAGCAGCTTGATTAGCGGGAGCTACAATGAGCAGTTCTTC. Translating gives CASSLISGSYNEQFF. The chain links TRBV5-1 to TRBJ2-1, with 9 bases matching TRBD2. V lost 1 base to trimming and J lost 3 bases; unmatched junction nucleotides: 2. The CDR3 has 15 amino acids. Germline V CDR1 and CDR2: SGHRS, YFSETQ.